This T cell receptor beta chain was retrieved from a study of beta chain features in type 1 diabetes. The study, taken as a whole, reports: Moderately but significantly shorter TCRB CDR3s were found in Type 1 diabetes patients in all four CD4+ subsets.

This clone occurred many times. What it binds is unknown. V shed 7 bases and J 4 bases; nucleotides not matched to a gene: 8. The CDR3 sequence is 15 residues long. Germline CDR1 reads SNHLY; CDR2 reads FYNNEI. Every bit of the isolated RNA underwent reverse transcription, so sequencing read expressed TCRB transcripts. Repertoires were generated with immunoSEQ multiplex PCR, while TCRdb's copy carries only in-frame clones and drops some. The sample yields about 160,000 clones, 6.5% to 10% seen once. The chain carries TRBV2 and TRBJ1-5; 9 positions agree with TRBD1. Input material: central memory CD4+ T cells from blood. The receptor comes from a woman in her late teens or twenties with type 1 diabetes. Written as DNA, the CDR3 is TGTGCCAGCACCGAGGACAGGGGACCTAATCAGCCCCAGCATTTT. This sequence encodes CASTEDRGPNQPQHF.